Listed below are T cell receptor beta chains from one sample, sequenced in a study of shared clonotypes between healthy human individuals. Here immunoSEQ multiplex PCR was the method, and the copy in TCRdb shows in-frame clones only, minus some. The sample includes about 600,000 clones, roughly 98% of them seen just once. Sequenced: naive CD8+ T cells sorted from blood. The receptors shown here come from a man aged 25 to 45 in good health. CDR3s include the opening cysteine and the closing phenylalanine or tryptophan. A D gene is named only where the DNA matches it firmly. Only some rows state a clone size, as once, few, many or a class for expanded clones.

abundance	v_gene	j_gene	d_gene	CDR3aa
-	TRBV19	TRBJ2-1	TRBD2	CASSLPGGSSYNEQFF
-	TRBV6-5	TRBJ2-7	-	CASSYGFRSYEQYF
once	TRBV13	TRBJ2-2	-	CASSLGPLLVNTGELFF
-	TRBV7-9	TRBJ2-7	TRBD2	CASSPPLAVHEQYF
-	TRBV7-9	TRBJ1-5	-	CASRGPYSNQPQHF
-	TRBV5-1	TRBJ2-1	-	CASSLLDNEQFF
once	TRBV7-9	TRBJ1-1	-	CASSLDSTEAFF
once	TRBV29-1	TRBJ1-5	-	CSVMDGDSNQPQHF
-	TRBV30	TRBJ2-1	-	CAWSTRLIRNRSSYNEQFF
-	TRBV10-2	TRBJ2-1	TRBD1	CASSDHGSGGIWNEQFF
-	TRBV29-1	TRBJ2-3	-	CSVFSLTSTDTQYF
-	TRBV27	TRBJ1-2	-	CASSPFGEGYTF
-	TRBV11-2	TRBJ1-4	TRBD1	CASSDRTGDEKLFF
-	TRBV15	TRBJ2-6	-	CATSWDTGANVLTF
-	TRBV6-6	TRBJ2-1	-	CASSIPGQPVNEQFF
-	TRBV4-1	TRBJ2-5	-	CASSQIPGVETQYF
-	TRBV10-3	TRBJ2-7	-	CAIGKDTGPGTDHEQYF
-	TRBV28	TRBJ2-3	-	CATGGGNRGDTQYF
-	TRBV11-2	TRBJ2-7	TRBD1	CATHPTGSYEQYF
-	TRBV10-3	TRBJ2-7	-	CAISDSSGSSYEQYF
-	TRBV4-1	TRBJ2-7	-	CASSQEFSDPLYEQYF